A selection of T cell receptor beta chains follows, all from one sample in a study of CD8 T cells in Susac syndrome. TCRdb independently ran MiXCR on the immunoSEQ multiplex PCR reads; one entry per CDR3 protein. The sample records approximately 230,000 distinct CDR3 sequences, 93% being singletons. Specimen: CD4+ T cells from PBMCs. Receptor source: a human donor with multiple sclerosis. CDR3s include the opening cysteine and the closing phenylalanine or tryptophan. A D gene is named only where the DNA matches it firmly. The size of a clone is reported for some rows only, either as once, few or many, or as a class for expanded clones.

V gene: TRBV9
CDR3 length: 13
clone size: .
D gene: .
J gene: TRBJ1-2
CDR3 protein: CASSGPGQHGYTF
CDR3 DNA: TGTGCCAGCAGCGGACCGGGACAACATGGCTACACCTTC

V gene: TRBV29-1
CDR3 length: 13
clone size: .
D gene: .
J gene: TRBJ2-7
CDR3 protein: CSVLRQSSYEQYF
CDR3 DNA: TGCAGCGTTCTAAGGCAGAGTTCCTACGAGCAGTACTTC

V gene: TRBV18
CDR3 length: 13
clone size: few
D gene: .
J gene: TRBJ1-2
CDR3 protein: CASSPDSNYGYTF
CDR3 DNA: TGTGCCAGCAGTCCGGACAGTAACTATGGCTACACCTTC

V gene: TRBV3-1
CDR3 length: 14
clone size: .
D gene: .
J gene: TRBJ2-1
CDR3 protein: CASSQDSGRLEQFF
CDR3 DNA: TGTGCCAGCAGCCAAGATTCAGGGAGGTTAGAGCAGTTCTTC

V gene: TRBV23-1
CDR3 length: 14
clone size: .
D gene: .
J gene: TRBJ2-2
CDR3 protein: CASSPAGHTGELFF
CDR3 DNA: TGCGCCAGCAGTCCGGCGGGACACACCGGGGAGCTGTTTTTT

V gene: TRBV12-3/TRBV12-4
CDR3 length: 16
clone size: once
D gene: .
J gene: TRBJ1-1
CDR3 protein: CASSFGQGGVNTEAFF
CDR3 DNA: TGTGCCAGCAGTTTCGGGCAGGGAGGGGTTAACACTGAAGCTTTCTTT

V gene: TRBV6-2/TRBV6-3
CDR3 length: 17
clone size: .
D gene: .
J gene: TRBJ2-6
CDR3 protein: CASSSGHPEPGANVLTF
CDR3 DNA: TGTGCCAGCAGTTCGGGACATCCGGAGCCCGGGGCCAACGTCCTGACTTTC

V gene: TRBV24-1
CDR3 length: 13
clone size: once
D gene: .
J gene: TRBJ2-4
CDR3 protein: CATSDWKKNIQYF
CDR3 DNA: TGTGCCACCAGTGATTGGAAGAAAAACATTCAGTACTTC

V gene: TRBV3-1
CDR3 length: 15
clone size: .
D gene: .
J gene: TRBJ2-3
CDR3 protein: CASSQDIGFSDTQYF
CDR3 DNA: TGTGCCAGCAGCCAAGATATAGGGTTTTCGGATACGCAGTATTTT

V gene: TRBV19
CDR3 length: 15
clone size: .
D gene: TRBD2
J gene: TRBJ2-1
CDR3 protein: CASSETSGMIYEQFF
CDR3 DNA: TGTGCCAGTAGCGAGACTAGCGGGATGATCTATGAGCAGTTCTTC

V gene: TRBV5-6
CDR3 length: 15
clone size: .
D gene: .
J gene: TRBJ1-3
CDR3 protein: CASSLGPTRGNTIYF
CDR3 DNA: TGTGCCAGCAGCTTGGGGCCGACACGAGGAAACACCATATATTTT

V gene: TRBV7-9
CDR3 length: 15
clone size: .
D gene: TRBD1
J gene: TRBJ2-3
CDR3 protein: CASSPGQLSTDTQYF
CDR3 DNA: TGTGCCAGCAGCCCGGGACAGCTCAGCACAGATACGCAGTATTTT

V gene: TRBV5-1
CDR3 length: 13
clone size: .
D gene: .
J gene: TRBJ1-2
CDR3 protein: CASSLGDGGGYTF
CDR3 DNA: TGCGCCAGCAGCTTGGGGGATGGCGGGGGCTACACCTTC

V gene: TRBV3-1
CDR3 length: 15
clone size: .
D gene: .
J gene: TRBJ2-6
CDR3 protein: CASSQEGGRANVLTF
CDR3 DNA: TGTGCCAGCAGCCAAGAGGGAGGCCGGGCCAACGTCCTGACTTTC

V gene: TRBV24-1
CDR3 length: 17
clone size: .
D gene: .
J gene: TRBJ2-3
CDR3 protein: CATSDPRRARGTDTQYF
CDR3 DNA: TGTGCCACCAGTGACCCAAGGAGGGCGAGGGGCACAGATACGCAGTATTTT

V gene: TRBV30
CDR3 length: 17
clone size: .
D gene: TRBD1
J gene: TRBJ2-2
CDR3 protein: CAWRIRQRTGHNGELFF
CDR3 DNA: TGTGCCTGGAGGATAAGACAAAGGACAGGGCATAACGGGGAGCTGTTTTTT

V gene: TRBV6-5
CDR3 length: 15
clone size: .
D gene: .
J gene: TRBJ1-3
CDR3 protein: CASRLTASSGNTIYF
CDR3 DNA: TGTGCCAGCAGGCTGACCGCTAGCTCTGGAAACACCATATATTTT

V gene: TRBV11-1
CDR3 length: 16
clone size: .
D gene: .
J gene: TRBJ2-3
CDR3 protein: CASSPLAPPSTDTQYF
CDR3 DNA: TGTGCCAGCAGCCCCCTCGCCCCACCAAGCACAGATACGCAGTATTTT

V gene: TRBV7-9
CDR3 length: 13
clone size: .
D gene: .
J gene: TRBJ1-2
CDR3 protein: CASSVESNYGYTF
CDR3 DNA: TGTGCCAGCAGCGTGGAATCTAACTATGGCTACACCTTC

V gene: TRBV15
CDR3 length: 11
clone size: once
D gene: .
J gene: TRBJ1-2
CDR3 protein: CATSGDYGYTF
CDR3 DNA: TGTGCCACCAGCGGGGACTATGGCTACACCTTC

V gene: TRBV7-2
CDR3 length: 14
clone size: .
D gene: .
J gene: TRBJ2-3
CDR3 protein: CASSRIPLTDTQYF
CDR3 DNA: TGTGCCAGCAGCAGGATCCCCTTGACAGATACGCAGTATTTT

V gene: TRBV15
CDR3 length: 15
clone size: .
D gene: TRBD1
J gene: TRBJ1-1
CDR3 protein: CATSRPGGGLTEAFF
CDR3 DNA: TGTGCCACCAGCAGACCAGGGGGAGGGCTCACTGAAGCTTTCTTT

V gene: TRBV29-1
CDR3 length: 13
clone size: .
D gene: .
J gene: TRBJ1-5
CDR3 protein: CSVVTTFNQPQHF
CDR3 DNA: TGCAGCGTTGTTACAACTTTCAATCAGCCCCAGCATTTT

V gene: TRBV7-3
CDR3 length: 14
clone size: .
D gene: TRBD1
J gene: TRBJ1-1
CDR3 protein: CASSRGQGGTEAFF
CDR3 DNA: TGTGCCAGCAGCCGCGGACAGGGGGGGACTGAAGCTTTCTTT

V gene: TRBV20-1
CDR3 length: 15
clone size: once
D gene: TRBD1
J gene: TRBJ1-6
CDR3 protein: CSAKGPGQGNSPLHF
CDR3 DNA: TGCAGTGCTAAAGGACCGGGACAGGGTAATTCACCCCTCCACTTT

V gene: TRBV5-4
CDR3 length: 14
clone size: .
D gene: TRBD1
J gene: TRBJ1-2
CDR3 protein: CASSPPGQEYGYTF
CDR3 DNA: TGTGCCAGCAGCCCCCCGGGACAGGAGTATGGCTACACCTTC

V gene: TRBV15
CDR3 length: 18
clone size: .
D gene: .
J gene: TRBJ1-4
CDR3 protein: CATSRDRGGRGANEKLFF
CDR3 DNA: TGTGCCACCAGCAGAGATCGGGGGGGCCGAGGGGCTAATGAAAAACTGTTTTTT

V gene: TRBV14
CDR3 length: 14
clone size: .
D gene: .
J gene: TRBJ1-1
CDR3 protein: CASKFDLGNTEAFF
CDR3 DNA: TGTGCCAGCAAATTTGATCTTGGGAACACTGAAGCTTTCTTT